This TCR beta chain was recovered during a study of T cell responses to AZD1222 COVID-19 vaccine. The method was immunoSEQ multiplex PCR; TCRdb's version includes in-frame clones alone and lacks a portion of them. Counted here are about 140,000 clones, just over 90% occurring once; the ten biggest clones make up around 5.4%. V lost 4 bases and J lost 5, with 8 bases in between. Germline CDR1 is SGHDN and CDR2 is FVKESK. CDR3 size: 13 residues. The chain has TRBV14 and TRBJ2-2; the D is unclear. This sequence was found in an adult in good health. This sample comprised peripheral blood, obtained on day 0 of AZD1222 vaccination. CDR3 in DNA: TGTGCCAGCAGCCTAACCGATACCGGGGAGCTGTTTTTT. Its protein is CASSLTDTGELFF.